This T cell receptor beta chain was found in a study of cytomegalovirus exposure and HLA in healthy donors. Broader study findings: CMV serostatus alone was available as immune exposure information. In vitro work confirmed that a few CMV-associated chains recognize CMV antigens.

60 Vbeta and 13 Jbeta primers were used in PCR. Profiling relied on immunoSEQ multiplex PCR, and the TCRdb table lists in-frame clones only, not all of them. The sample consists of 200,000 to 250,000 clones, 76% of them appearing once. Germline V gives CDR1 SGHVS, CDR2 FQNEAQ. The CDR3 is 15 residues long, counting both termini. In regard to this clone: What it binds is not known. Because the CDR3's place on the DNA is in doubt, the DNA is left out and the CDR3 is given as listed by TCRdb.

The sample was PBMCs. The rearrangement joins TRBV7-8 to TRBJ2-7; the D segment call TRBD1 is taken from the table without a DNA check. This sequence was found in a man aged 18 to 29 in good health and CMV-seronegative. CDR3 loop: CASRFGPGTGGALYF.